This TCR beta chain is drawn from a study of shared clonotypes between healthy human individuals. Turning to this clone: What it binds is not known.

Each subset's genomic DNA was shared equally among a number of immunoSEQ plates. In the original processing: Filtering was not the same, since immunoSEQ gave junction-only sequences without quality scores. TCRdb's copy holds only in-frame clones and misses some; the assay was immunoSEQ multiplex PCR. V, J and clone size were drawn from that table, and D and trimming were deduced from the DNA. This repertoire shows approximately 1,000,000 clones, about four fifths found once; its top ten account for about 0.52%. J gave up 3 bases and V 4 bases, and 19 bases lay outside the gene matches. CDR1 SGHRS and CDR2 YFSETQ come from the germline V gene. CDR3 length: 19 residues. Points from the study as a whole: Relative to memory subsets, naive subsets generally showed larger estimated richness.

The chain is built from TRBV5-1 and TRBJ2-3; 8 bases are a match to TRBD2. This clonotype originated in a man aged 18-30 years in good health. Some clones in this sample may be carry-over from other donors' samples. Sequenced: memory CD4+ T cells from PBMCs. The subset denotes: CD45RA-negative fraction. CDR3 nucleotide sequence: TGCGCCAGCAGCCTAACACCCCCCATGAGCGGGAGTGGGACAGATACGCAGTATTTT. It encodes CASSLTPPMSGSGTDTQYF.